The present TCR beta chain was sequenced within a study of blood T cell repertoires in COVID-19. Across the whole study: Sites across the United States, Italy and Spain contributed samples from acute and convalescent COVID-19. PBMCs, B-cell-depleted T cells, or T cells provided the cDNA or gDNA that made up the material.

In its sample, this clone was seen a few times. The J segment lost 3 bases and the V segment lost 3 bases, leaving 9 bases of the junction unmatched. The length of the CDR3 is 18 residues. Germline V gene sequence: CDR1 MNHNS, CDR2 SASEGT. The authors' processing: Estimates of nucleated cell counts were drawn from the amplification of reference gene primers. Produced via immunoSEQ multiplex PCR; TCRdb's table is partial and in-frame only. V and J calls and clone size are copied from that table; D and trimming were computed from the DNA. The sample consists of 110,000 to 150,000 clones, over 75% of them appearing once.

V gene TRBV6-1 combines with J gene TRBJ2-1; 12 nucleotides align to TRBD2. The material sequenced was peripheral blood. This receptor was taken from a woman aged 50 to 65 with acute or convalescent COVID-19. CDR3 sequence (DNA): TGTGCCAGCAGTGATTCTAGCGGGGGGGGGAGTAACTACAATGAGCAGTTCTTC. Residues: CASSDSSGGGSNYNEQFF.